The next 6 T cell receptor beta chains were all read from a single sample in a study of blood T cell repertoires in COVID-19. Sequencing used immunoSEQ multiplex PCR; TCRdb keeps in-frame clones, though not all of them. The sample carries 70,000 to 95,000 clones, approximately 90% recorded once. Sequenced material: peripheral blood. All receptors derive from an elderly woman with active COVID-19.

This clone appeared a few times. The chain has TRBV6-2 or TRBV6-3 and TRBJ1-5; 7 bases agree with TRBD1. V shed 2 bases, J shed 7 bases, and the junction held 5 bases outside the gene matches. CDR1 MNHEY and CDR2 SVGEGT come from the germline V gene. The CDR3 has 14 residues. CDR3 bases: TGTGCCAGCAGTTACACAGGGGCGGGACAGCCCCAGCATTTT. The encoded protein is CASSYTGAGQPQHF.

The CDR3 is CASSLVGATGELFF. CDR3 nucleotides: TGTGCCAGCAGCTTAGTGGGGGCAACCGGGGAGCTGTTTTTT. This chain joins TRBV7-2 and TRBJ2-2, with D possibly being TRBD1 (6 bases). V was cut by 1 base and J by 5 bases, with 8 bases left in between. This CDR3 spans 14 amino acids. Germline V gene lookup returns CDR1 SGHTA and CDR2 FQGNSA.

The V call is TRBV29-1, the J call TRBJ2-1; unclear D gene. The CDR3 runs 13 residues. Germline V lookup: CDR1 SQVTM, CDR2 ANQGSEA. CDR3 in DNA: TGCACCCTCTCCCGGGTCGCCTACAATGAGCAGTTCTTC. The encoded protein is CTLSRVAYNEQFF.

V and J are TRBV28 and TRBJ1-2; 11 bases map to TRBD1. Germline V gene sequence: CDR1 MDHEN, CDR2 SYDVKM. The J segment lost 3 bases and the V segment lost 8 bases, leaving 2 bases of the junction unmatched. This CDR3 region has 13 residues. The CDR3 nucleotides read TGTGCCAGCTTGGGACAGGGGGACTATGGCTACACCTTC. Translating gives CASLGQGDYGYTF.

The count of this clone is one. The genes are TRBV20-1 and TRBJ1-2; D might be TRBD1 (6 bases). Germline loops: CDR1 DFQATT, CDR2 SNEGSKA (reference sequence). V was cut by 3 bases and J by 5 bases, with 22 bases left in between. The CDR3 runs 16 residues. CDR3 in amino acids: CSASGAGVTYAYGYTF. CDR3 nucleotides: TGCAGTGCTAGTGGGGCAGGGGTGACTTACGCGTATGGCTACACCTTC.

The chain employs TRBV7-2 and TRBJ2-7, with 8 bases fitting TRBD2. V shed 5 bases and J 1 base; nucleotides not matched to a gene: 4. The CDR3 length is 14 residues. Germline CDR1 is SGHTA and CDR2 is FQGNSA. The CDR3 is CASSRRLASYEQYF. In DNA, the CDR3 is TGTGCCAGCAGCCGGCGACTAGCGTCCTACGAGCAGTACTTC. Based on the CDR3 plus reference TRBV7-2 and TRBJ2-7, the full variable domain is GAGVSQSPSNKVTEKGKDVELRCDPISGHTALYWYRQSLGQGLEFLIYFQGNSAPDKSGLPSDRFSAERTGGSVSTLTIQRTQQEDSAVYLCASSRRLASYEQYFGPGTRLTVT.